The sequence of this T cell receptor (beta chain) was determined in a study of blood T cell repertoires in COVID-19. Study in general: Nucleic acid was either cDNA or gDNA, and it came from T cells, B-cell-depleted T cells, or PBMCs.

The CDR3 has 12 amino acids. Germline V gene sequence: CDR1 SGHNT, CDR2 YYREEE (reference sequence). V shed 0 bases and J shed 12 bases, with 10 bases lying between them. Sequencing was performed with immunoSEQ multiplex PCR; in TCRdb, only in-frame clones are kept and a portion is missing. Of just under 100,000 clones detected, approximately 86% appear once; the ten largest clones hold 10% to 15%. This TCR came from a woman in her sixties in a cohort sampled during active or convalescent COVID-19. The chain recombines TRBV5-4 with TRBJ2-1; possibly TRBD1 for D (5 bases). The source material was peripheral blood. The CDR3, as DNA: TGTGCCAGCAGCTTGGTTACAGGTGGGCAGTTCTTC. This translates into CASSLVTGGQFF.